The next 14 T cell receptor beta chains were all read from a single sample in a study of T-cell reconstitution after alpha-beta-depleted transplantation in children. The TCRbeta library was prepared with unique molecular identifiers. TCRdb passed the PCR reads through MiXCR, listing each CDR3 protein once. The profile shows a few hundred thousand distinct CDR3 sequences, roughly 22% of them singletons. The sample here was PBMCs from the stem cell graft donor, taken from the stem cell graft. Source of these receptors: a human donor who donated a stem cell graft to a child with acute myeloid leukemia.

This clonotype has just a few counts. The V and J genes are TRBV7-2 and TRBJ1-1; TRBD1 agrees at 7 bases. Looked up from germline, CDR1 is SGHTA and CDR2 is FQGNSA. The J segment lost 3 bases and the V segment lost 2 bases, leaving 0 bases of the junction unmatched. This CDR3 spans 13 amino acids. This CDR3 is CASSLQGDTEAFF. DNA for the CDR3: TGTGCCAGCAGCTTACAGGGGGACACTGAAGCTTTCTTT.

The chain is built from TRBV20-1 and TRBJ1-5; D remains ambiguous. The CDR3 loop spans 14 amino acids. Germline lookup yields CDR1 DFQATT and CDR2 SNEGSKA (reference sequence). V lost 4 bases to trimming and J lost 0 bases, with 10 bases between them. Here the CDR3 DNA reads TGCAGTGCTAAGCCTGGATATAGCAATCAGCCCCAGCATTTT. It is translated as CSAKPGYSNQPQHF.

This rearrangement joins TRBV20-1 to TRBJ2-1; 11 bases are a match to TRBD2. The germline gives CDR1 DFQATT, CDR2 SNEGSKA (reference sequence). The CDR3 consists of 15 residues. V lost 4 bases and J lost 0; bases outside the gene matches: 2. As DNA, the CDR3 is TGCAGTGCTACGGGACTAGCGGTCTCCTACAATGAGCAGTTCTTC. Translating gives CSATGLAVSYNEQFF.

The CDR3 DNA is TGTGCCAGCAGTTTAGTTTATGTACAGGGAATTGCGGAGACCCAGTACTTC. It encodes CASSLVYVQGIAETQYF. The V and J genes are TRBV27 and TRBJ2-5, with a tentative D call TRBD1 (6 bases). Trimming stripped 2 bases from V and 5 bases from J, with 21 bases between. The CDR3 length is 17 residues. CDR1 is MNHEY, CDR2 SMNVEV, per germline (reference sequence).

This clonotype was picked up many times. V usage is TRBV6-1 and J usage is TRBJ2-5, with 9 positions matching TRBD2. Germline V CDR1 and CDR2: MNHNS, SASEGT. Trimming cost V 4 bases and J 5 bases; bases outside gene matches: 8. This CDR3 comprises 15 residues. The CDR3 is CASSVGGRALETQYF. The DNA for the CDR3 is TGTGCCAGCAGTGTGGGCGGGAGGGCCTTGGAGACCCAGTACTTC.

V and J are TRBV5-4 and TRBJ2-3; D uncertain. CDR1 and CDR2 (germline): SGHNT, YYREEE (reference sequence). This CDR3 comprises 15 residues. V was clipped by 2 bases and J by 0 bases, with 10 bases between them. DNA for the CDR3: TGTGCCAGCAGCTTTGACGGACCTAGCACAGATACGCAGTATTTT. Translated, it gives CASSFDGPSTDTQYF.

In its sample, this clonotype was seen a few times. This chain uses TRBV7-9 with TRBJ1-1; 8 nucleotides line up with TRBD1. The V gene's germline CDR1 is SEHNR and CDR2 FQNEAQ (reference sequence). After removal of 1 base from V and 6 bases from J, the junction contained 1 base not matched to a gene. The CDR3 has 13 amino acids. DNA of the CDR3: TGTGCCAGCAGCTTAGGGACAGGGTCTGAAGCTTTCTTT. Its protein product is CASSLGTGSEAFF. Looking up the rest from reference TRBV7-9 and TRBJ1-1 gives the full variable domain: DTGVSQNPRHKITKRGQNVTFRCDPISEHNRLYWYRQTLGQGPEFLTYFQNEAQLEKSRLLSDRFSAERPKGSFSTLEIQRTEQGDSAMYLCASSLGTGSEAFFGQGTRLTVV.

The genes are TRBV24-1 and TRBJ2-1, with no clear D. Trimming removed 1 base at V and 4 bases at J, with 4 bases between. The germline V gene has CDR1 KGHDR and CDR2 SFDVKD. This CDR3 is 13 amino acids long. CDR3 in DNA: TGTGCCACCAGTGATTTAAATTACAATGAGCAGTTCTTC. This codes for CATSDLNYNEQFF.

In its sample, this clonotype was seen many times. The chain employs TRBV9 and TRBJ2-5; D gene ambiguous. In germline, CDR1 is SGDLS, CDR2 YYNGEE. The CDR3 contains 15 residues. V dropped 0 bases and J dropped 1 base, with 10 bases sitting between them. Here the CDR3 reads CASSVGIGVQETQYF. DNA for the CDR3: TGTGCCAGCAGCGTAGGTATTGGGGTCCAAGAGACCCAGTACTTC. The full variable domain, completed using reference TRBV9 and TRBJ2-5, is DSGVTQTPKHLITATGQRVTLRCSPRSGDLSVYWYQQSLDQGLQFLIQYYNGEERAKGNILERFSAQQFPDLHSELNLSSLELGDSALYFCASSVGIGVQETQYFGPGTRLLVL.

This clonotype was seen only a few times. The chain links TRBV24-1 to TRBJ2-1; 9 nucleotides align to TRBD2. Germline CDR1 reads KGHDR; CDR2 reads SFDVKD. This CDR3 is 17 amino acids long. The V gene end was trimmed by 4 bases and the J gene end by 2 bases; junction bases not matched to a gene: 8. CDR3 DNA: TGTGCCACCAGTGACGCCACAATAGCGGGAGCCTACAATGAGCAGTTCTTC. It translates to CATSDATIAGAYNEQFF.

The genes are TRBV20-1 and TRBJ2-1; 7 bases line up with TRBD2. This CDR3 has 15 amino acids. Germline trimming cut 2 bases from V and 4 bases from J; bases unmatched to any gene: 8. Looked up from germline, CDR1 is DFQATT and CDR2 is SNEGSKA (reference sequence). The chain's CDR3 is CSARKAGYNYNEQFF. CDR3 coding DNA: TGCAGTGCTAGAAAAGCGGGGTACAATTACAATGAGCAGTTCTTC.

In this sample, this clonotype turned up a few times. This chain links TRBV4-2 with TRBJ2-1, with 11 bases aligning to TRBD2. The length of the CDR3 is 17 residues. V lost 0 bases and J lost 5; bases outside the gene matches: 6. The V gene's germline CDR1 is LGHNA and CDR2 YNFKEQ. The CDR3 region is CASSQEVTSGTHNEQFF. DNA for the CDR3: TGTGCCAGCAGCCAAGAAGTGACTAGCGGGACTCACAATGAGCAGTTCTTC.

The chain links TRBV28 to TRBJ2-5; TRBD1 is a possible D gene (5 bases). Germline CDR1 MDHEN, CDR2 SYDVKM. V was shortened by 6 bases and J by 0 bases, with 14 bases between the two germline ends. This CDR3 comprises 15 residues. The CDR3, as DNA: TGTGCCAGCAGCCCTTATACACAGGACCAAGAGACCCAGTACTTC. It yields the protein CASSPYTQDQETQYF.

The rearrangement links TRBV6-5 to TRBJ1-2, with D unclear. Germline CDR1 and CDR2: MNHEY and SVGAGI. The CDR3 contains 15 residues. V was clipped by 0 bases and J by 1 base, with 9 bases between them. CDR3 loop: CASSYSGLDNYGYTF. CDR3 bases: TGTGCCAGCAGTTACTCTGGCCTTGATAACTATGGCTACACCTTC.